Following are 17 T cell receptor beta chains from one sample sequenced in a study of blood T cell repertoires in COVID-19. This table comes from immunoSEQ multiplex PCR, and its TCRdb copy is limited to in-frame clones, with some not included. The data contain nearly 35,000 clones, 85% of them singletons. The sequenced sample consisted of peripheral blood. These receptors were collected from a human donor with acute or convalescent COVID-19. The donor label of this sample is uncertain.

The table lists this clone with a few counts. The rearrangement links TRBV14 to TRBJ2-5, with 11 positions matching TRBD1. V lost 4 bases, J lost 1 base, and 5 bases stayed unmatched. This CDR3 region has 16 residues. From germline, CDR1 is SGHDN and CDR2 FVKESK. Here the CDR3 reads CASSPRTGGLQETQYF. The CDR3 DNA is TGTGCCAGCAGCCCCCGGACAGGGGGCCTCCAAGAGACCCAGTACTTC.

To note about this clone: One end of the junction does not line up with germline, which may come from a read error. The chain has TRBV4-3 and TRBJ2-3; 8 nucleotides line up with TRBD2. Germline-derived CDR1 and CDR2 are LGHNA and YSLEER. The CDR3 loop spans 17 amino acids. CDR3 coding DNA: TGCGCCAGCAGCAAAGACCGGGCGGGGGGCACCCGGGATACGCAGTATTTT. Translation: CASSKDRAGGTRDTQYF.

This chain uses TRBV19 with TRBJ2-3, with D maybe TRBD2 (6 bases). Per germline, CDR1 LNHDA and CDR2 SQIVND (reference sequence). The CDR3 has 18 residues. The ends were cut back, 5 bases at V and 1 base at J, with 22 bases in the middle. CDR3 loop: CASSFRPPTSLRTDTQYF. CDR3 nucleotide sequence: TGTGCCAGTAGTTTCCGACCCCCGACTAGTCTCCGCACAGATACGCAGTATTTT.

The chain has TRBV7-9 and TRBJ2-5, with 8 bases identical to TRBD2. Germline CDR1 is SEHNR and CDR2 is FQNEAQ (reference sequence). With 3 bases clipped from V and 1 base from J, the junction kept 10 bases outside the gene matches. CDR3 length equals 17 residues. The CDR3 DNA is TGTGCCAGCAGCTTTACTAGCCAGCGGGGGCCCCAAGAGACCCAGTACTTC. Translating it yields CASSFTSQRGPQETQYF.

The chain joins TRBV6-5 to TRBJ1-1; weak D call: TRBD1 (5 bases). The CDR3 has 15 amino acids. Germline V CDR1 and CDR2: MNHEY, SVGAGI. The V gene lost 4 bases and the J gene lost 5 bases, with 17 bases spanning the gap. CDR3 amino acids: CASSSLKTGLTEAFF. As DNA, the CDR3 is TGTGCCAGCAGTTCGCTCAAAACAGGTTTAACTGAAGCTTTCTTT.

This clone was detected once. CDR3 nucleotide sequence: TGTGCCAGCAGCCAAGCTCGTGCGACAGTAGCCTTCTCTGGGGCCAACGTCCTGACTTTC. Its protein product is CASSQARATVAFSGANVLTF. This chain joins TRBV4-2 and TRBJ2-6; TRBD1 might be the D (5 bases). CDR1 and CDR2 from the germline V gene are LGHNA and YNFKEQ. This CDR3 region has 20 residues. Trimming removed 1 base from V and 0 bases from J, with 19 bases in between.

V gene TRBV19 combines with J gene TRBJ1-2; 7 bases are shared with TRBD1. The germline CDR1 and CDR2 sequences are LNHDA and SQIVND (reference sequence). With V trimmed by 8 bases and J by 0 bases, 12 bases remained unmatched. The CDR3 extends over 16 amino acids. The CDR3 sequence is CASFLLDRPANYGYTF. The DNA of the CDR3 is TGTGCCAGTTTTCTCCTGGACAGGCCCGCTAACTATGGCTACACCTTC.

This sequence joins TRBV14 and TRBJ1-1; no clear D. Per the germline V gene, CDR1 is SGHDN and CDR2 is FVKESK. V was clipped by 0 bases and J by 7 bases, with 12 bases between them. The CDR3 extends over 14 amino acids. The CDR3 DNA is TGTGCCAGCAGCCAAGAAAAAGGGAGAGGTGAAGCTTTCTTT. This encodes CASSQEKGRGEAFF.

The gene calls are TRBV6-2 or TRBV6-3 and TRBJ2-7; D gene unclear. The ends were cut back, 5 bases at V and 1 base at J, with 3 bases in the middle. This CDR3 contains 11 residues. The germline V gene encodes CDR1 MNHEY and CDR2 SVGEGT. This CDR3 reads CASSQSYEQYF. CDR3 DNA sequence: TGTGCCAGCAGTCAATCCTACGAGCAGTACTTC.

The chain has TRBV10-3 and TRBJ2-5, with TRBD2 matching 7 bases. The junction had 11 bases not matched to a gene; V was cut back by 11 bases and J by 2 bases. CDR1 is ENHRY and CDR2 is SYGVKD in the germline V gene. This CDR3 spans 14 amino acids. The CDR3 nucleotides are TGTGCCGCAAGGTCGGCTAGCGGACAAGAGACCCAGTACTTC. Its translation: CAARSASGQETQYF.

This sequence joins TRBV5-1 and TRBJ2-1, with TRBD1 matching over 9 bases. V lost 0 bases, J lost 10 bases, and 14 bases stayed unmatched. The CDR3 sequence is 17 residues long. Per the germline V gene, CDR1 is SGHRS and CDR2 is YFSETQ. The CDR3 DNA reads TGCGCCAGCAGCTTGGCTTTACCGGGACAGGGAATCCTAGAGCAGTTCTTC. Translating gives CASSLALPGQGILEQFF.

The chain carries TRBV7-2 and TRBJ1-1; D call uncertain. Germline V gives CDR1 SGHTA, CDR2 FQGNSA. V was trimmed by 1 base and J by 7 bases, leaving 13 bases between them. The CDR3 is 14 amino acids. CDR3 DNA sequence: TGTGCCAGCAGCTTAGAAGGCGGTTTGGGTGAAGCTTTCTTT. Translation: CASSLEGGLGEAFF.

This clone is a singleton in its sample. The chain recombines TRBV7-9 with TRBJ1-2; 12 bases agree with TRBD1. Germline values: CDR1 SEHNR, CDR2 FQNEAQ (reference sequence). CDR3 size: 17 residues. Trimming removed 1 base from V and 0 bases from J; junction bases left unmatched: 3. CDR3 in DNA: TGTGCCAGCAGCTTAGGGGGACAGGGGGCCCCTAACTATGGCTACACCTTC. Translating it yields CASSLGGQGAPNYGYTF. Together with reference TRBV7-9 and TRBJ1-2, the CDR3 gives the full variable domain: DTGVSQNPRHKITKRGQNVTFRCDPISEHNRLYWYRQTLGQGPEFLTYFQNEAQLEKSRLLSDRFSAERPKGSFSTLEIQRTEQGDSAMYLCASSLGGQGAPNYGYTFGSGTRLTVV.

This chain uses TRBV14 with TRBJ1-6, with D possibly TRBD1 on 6 matching bases. V shed 6 bases and J shed 3 bases, with 9 bases lying between them. Germline values: CDR1 SGHDN, CDR2 FVKESK. This CDR3 spans 14 amino acids. The DNA of the CDR3 is TGTGCCAGCAGAAGACAGGTCTATAATTCACCCCTCCACTTT. As protein: CASRRQVYNSPLHF.

This clone was counted a few times. The chain is built from TRBV7-9 and TRBJ1-1; D gene ambiguous. Trimming cost V 6 bases and J 3 bases, with 17 bases left between them. In germline, CDR1 is SEHNR, CDR2 FQNEAQ (reference sequence). This CDR3 comprises 15 residues. This CDR3 is CASRQKGFGDTEAFF. In nucleotides, the CDR3 is TGTGCCAGCAGACAAAAGGGCTTCGGGGACACTGAAGCTTTCTTT. Together with reference TRBV7-9 and TRBJ1-1, the CDR3 gives the full variable domain: DTGVSQNPRHKITKRGQNVTFRCDPISEHNRLYWYRQTLGQGPEFLTYFQNEAQLEKSRLLSDRFSAERPKGSFSTLEIQRTEQGDSAMYLCASRQKGFGDTEAFFGQGTRLTVV.

The chain couples TRBV28 to TRBJ1-1; TRBD1 aligns across 7 bases. Losses at the gene ends were 6 bases for V and 10 bases for J; bases not matched to a gene: 11. Germline CDR1 is MDHEN and CDR2 is SYDVKM. This CDR3 contains 13 residues. In nucleotides, the CDR3 is TGTGCCAGCAGCTCGCTTACGACAGGGTTAGCTTTCTTT. Amino acids: CASSSLTTGLAFF.

The sample holds one count of this clone. The chain has TRBV7-9 and TRBJ2-1; TRBD1 matches at 7 bases. Losses at the gene ends were 1 base for V and 6 bases for J; bases not matched to a gene: 6. The CDR3 totals 15 residues. Per germline, CDR1 SEHNR and CDR2 FQNEAQ (reference sequence). This chain's CDR3 is CASSLVRGQINEQFF. Written as DNA, the CDR3 is TGTGCCAGCAGCTTAGTAAGGGGGCAAATCAATGAGCAGTTCTTC.